This T cell receptor (beta chain) derives from a study of shared clonotypes between healthy human individuals. Only one count was recorded for this clone. Its antigen is not known. Every one of the donors was a Caucasian adult that lived in Nashville, Tennessee. CD45RA+ naive and CD45RA-negative memory subsets were separated from CD4+ cells. Findings of the study overall: Several donors held about 5% of naive CD4 clonotypes in common.

In the authors' methods: Junction-only immunoSEQ data arrived without quality scores, meaning filtering differed. Sequencing was performed with immunoSEQ multiplex PCR; in TCRdb, only in-frame clones are kept and a portion is missing. Clonal size and the V and J genes are those of that table, whereas D and trimming came from the DNA. The profile shows around 2,000,000 clones, 95% of them singletons. The CDR3 has 14 residues. With 4 bases clipped from V and 3 bases from J, the junction kept 5 bases outside the gene matches. Germline V gives CDR1 SGHNT, CDR2 YYREEE (reference sequence). The sequenced sample consisted of naive CD4+ T cells sorted from blood. The subset denotes: CD45RA+ positively selected. The chain recombines TRBV5-4 with TRBJ1-1; 8 bases line up with TRBD1. The receptor's source is a man in his late teens or twenties in good health. In DNA, the CDR3 is TGTGCCAGCAGCATCGGACAGGGAGACACTGAAGCTTTCTTT. The encoded protein is CASSIGQGDTEAFF.